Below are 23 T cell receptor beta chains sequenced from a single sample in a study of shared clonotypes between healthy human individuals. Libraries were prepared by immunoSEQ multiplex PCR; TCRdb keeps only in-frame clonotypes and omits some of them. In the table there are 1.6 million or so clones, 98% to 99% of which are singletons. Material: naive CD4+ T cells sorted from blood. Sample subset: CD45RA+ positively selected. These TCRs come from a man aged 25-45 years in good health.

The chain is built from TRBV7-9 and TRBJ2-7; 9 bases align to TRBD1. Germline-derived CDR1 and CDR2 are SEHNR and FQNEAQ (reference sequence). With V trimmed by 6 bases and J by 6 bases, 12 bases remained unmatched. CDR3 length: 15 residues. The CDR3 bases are TGTGCCAGCAGTCCTCCGGGACAGGGAGCCGCCGAGCAGTACTTC. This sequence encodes CASSPPGQGAAEQYF.

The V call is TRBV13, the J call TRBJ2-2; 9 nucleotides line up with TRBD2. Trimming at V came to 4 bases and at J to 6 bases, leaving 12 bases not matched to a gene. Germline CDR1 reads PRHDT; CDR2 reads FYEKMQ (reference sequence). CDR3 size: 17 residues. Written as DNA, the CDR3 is TGTGCCAGCAGCTCCCTATGGGCGGGAGGGCGCCCCGGGGAGCTGTTTTTT. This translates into CASSSLWAGGRPGELFF. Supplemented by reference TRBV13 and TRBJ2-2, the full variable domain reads AAGVIQSPRHLIKEKRETATLKCYPIPRHDTVYWYQQGPGQDPQFLISFYEKMQSDKGSIPDRFSAQQFSDYHSELNMSSLELGDSALYFCASSSLWAGGRPGELFFGEGSRLTVL.

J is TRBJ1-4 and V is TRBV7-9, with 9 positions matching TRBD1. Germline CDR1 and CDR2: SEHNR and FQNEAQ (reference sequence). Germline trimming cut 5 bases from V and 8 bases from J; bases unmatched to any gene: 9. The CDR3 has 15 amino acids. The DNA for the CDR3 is TGTGCCAGCAGCCAGGGACAGGGAATAGAGGAAAAACTGTTTTTT. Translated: CASSQGQGIEEKLFF.

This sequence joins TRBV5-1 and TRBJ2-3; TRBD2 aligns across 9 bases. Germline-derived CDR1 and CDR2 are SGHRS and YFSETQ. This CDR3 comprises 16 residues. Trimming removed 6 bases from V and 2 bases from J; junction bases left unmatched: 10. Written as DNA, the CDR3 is TGCGCCAGCATGCCTTGGTCTAGCGGGGCCACAGATACGCAGTATTTT. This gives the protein CASMPWSSGATDTQYF.

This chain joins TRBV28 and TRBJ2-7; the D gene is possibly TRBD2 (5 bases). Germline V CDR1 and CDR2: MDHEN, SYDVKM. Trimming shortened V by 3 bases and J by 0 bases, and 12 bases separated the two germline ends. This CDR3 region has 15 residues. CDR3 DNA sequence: TGTGCCAGCAGTTTCGCGACGGGAAGCTCCTACGAGCAGTACTTC. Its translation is CASSFATGSSYEQYF.

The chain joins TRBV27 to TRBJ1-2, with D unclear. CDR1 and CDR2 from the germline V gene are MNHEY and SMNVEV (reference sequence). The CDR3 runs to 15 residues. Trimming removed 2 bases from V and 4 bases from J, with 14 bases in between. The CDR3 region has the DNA TGTGCCAGCAGTTTAACCCCCCGGGCCCCCTATGGCTACACCTTC. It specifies CASSLTPRAPYGYTF.

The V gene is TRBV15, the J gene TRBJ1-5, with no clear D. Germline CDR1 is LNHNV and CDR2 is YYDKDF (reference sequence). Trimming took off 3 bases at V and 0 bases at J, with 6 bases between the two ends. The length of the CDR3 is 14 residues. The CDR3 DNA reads TGTGCCACCAGCAGGGATGATAGCAATCAGCCCCAGCATTTT. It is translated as CATSRDDSNQPQHF.

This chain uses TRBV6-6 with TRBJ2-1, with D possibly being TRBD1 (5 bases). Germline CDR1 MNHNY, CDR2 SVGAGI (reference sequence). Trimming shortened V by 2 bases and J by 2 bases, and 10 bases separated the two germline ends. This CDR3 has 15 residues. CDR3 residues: CASSYRRAPYNEQFF. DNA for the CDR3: TGTGCCAGCAGTTACCGCAGGGCCCCCTACAATGAGCAGTTCTTC.

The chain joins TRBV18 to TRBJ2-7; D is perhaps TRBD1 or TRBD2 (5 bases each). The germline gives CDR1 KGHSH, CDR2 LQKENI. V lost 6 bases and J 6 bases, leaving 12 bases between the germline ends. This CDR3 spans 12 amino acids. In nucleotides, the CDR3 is TGTGCCAGCTCCTCGGGACCAACCGAGCAGTACTTC. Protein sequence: CASSSGPTEQYF.

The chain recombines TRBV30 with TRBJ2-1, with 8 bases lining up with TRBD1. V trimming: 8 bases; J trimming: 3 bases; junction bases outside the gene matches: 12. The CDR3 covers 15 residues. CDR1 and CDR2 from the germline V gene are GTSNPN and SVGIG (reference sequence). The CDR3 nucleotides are TGTGCCGGACGGACAGGGTCTGGTTTCTACAATGAGCAGTTCTTC. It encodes CAGRTGSGFYNEQFF.

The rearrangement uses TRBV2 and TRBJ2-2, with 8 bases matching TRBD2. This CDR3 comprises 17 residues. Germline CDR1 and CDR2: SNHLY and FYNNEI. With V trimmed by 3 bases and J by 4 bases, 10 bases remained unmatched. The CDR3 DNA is TGTGCCAGCAGTGAGGCGGTAGCGGGAACTACCACCGGGGAGCTGTTTTTT. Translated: CASSEAVAGTTTGELFF.

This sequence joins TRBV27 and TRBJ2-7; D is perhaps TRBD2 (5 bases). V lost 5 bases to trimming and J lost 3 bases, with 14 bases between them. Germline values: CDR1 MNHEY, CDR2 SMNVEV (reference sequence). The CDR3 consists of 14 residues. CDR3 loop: CASSPFVTNYEQYF. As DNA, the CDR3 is TGTGCCAGCAGTCCTTTTGTGACTAACTACGAGCAGTACTTC.

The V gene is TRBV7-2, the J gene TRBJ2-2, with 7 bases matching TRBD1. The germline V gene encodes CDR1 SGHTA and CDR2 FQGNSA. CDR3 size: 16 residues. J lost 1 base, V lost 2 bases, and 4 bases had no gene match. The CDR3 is CASSLFRTGNTGELFF. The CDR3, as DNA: TGTGCCAGCAGCTTATTTCGGACAGGGAACACCGGGGAGCTGTTTTTT.

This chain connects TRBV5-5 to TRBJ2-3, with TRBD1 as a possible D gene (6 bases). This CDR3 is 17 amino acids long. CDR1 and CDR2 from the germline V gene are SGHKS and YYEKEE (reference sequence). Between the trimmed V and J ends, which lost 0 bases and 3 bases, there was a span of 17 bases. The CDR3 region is CASSLGVGAGATDTQYF. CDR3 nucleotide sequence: TGTGCCAGCAGCTTGGGAGTCGGGGCAGGGGCGACAGATACGCAGTATTTT. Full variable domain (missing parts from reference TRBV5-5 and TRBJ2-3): DAGVTQSPTHLIKTRGQQVTLRCSPISGHKSVSWYQQVLGQGPQFIFQYYEKEERGRGNFPDRFSARQFPNYSSELNVNALLLGDSALYLCASSLGVGAGATDTQYFGPGTRLTVL.

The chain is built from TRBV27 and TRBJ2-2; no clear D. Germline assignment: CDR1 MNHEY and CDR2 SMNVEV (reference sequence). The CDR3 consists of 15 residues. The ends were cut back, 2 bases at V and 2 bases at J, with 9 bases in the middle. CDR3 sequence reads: CASSLVLANTGELFF. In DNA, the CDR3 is TGTGCCAGCAGTTTAGTCCTGGCCAACACCGGGGAGCTGTTTTTT.

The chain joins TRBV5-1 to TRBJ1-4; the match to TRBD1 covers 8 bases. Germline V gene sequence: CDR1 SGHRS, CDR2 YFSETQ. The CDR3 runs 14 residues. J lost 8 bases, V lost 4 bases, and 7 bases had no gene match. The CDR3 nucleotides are TGCGCCAGCAGCCAGACAGGGGTTTTAGAAAAACTGTTTTTT. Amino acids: CASSQTGVLEKLFF.

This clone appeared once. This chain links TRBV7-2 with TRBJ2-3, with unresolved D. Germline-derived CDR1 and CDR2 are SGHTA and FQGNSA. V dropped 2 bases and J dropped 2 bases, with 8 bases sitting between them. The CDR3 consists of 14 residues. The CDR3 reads CASSLTSFTDTQYF. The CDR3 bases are TGTGCCAGCAGCTTAACCAGTTTCACAGATACGCAGTATTTT.

The CDR3 DNA reads TGTGCCAGTAGTCCTACAGGGGGCGCAGATACGCAGTATTTT. This codes for CASSPTGGADTQYF. The rearrangement joins TRBV19 to TRBJ2-3; TRBD1 matches 9 bases. The CDR3 is made up of 14 amino acids. Germline V gene lookup returns CDR1 LNHDA and CDR2 SQIVND (reference sequence). The V segment lost 5 bases and the J segment 4 bases; nucleotides outside the gene matches: 4.

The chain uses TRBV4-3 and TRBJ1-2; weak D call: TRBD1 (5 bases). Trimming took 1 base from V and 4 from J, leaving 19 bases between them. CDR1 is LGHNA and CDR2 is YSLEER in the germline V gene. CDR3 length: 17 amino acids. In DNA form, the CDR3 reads TGCGCCAGCAGCCAAGCGCCTCAGGGATCCAGCTTCTATGGCTACACCTTC. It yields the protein CASSQAPQGSSFYGYTF.

The CDR3 loop reads CASGLAHNEQFF. The CDR3 DNA reads TGTGCCAGCGGACTGGCTCACAATGAGCAGTTCTTC. The chain carries TRBV28 and TRBJ2-1; D possibly corresponds to TRBD2 (5 bases). CDR1 and CDR2 (germline): MDHEN, SYDVKM. Trimming left V 8 bases short and J 5 bases short, with 10 bases between. This CDR3 region has 12 residues.

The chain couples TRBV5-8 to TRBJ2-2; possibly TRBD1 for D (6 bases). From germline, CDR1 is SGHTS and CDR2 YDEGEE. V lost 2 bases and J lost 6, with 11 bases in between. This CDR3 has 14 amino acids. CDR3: CASSLQGRAGELFF. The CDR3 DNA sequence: TGTGCCAGCAGCTTACAGGGTAGGGCCGGGGAGCTGTTTTTT.

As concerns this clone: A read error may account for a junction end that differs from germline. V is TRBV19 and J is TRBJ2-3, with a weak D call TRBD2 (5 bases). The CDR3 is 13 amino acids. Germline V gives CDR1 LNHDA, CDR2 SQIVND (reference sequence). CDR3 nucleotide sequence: TGTGCCAGTACCTATCTAACGGGGAATACGCTGTATTTT. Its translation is CASTYLTGNTLYF.

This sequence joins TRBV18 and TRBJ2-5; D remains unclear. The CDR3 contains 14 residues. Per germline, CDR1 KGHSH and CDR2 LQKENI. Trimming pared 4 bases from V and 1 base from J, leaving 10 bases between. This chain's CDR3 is CASSLQSTQETQYF. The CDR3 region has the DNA TGTGCCAGCTCACTACAGAGTACCCAAGAGACCCAGTACTTC.